These 10 T cell receptor beta chains share one sample of origin, sequenced in a study of blood T cell repertoires in COVID-19. The data were produced by immunoSEQ multiplex PCR, yet TCRdb's version contains in-frame clones alone and is incomplete. The top ten hold approximately 4.8% of the sample, which has about 200,000 clones, approximately 83% seen once. The source material was PBMCs or T cells enriched from blood (not recorded which). The receptor set was obtained from a woman aged 50 to 65 who had been exposed to COVID-19.

The genes are TRBV3-1 (or the pseudogene TRBV3-2) and TRBJ2-2; tentatively, D is TRBD1 (6 bases). V gave up 1 base and J gave up 7 bases, with 10 bases separating them. This CDR3 spans 14 amino acids. Germline CDR1 and CDR2: LGHDT and YNNKEL (reference sequence). The DNA of the CDR3 is TGTGCCAGCAGCCAAGGGCAGGGGCTCGGGGAGCTGTTTTTT. Protein product: CASSQGQGLGELFF.

The chain joins TRBV6-5 to TRBJ1-1, with no clear D. Between the trimmed V and J ends, which lost 5 bases and 0 bases, there was a span of 10 bases. CDR3 length: 14 residues. In germline, CDR1 is MNHEY, CDR2 SVGAGI. The CDR3 DNA reads TGTGCCAGCAGTCCTAGATATATGAACACTGAAGCTTTCTTT. It is translated as CASSPRYMNTEAFF.

This chain joins TRBV29-1 and TRBJ1-2, with 12 bases that match TRBD1. With V trimmed by 5 bases and J by 2 bases, 12 bases remained unmatched. The germline gives CDR1 SQVTM, CDR2 ANQGSEA. This CDR3 is built from 17 residues. The CDR3 DNA is TGCAGCGTTCGCAGGGGGGACAGGGGGCGTCCGAACTATGGCTACACCTTC. Amino acids: CSVRRGDRGRPNYGYTF. Full variable domain (rest looked up from reference TRBV29-1 and TRBJ1-2): SAVISQKPSRDICQRGTSLTIQCQVDSQVTMMFWYRQQPGQSLTLIATANQGSEATYESGFVIDKFPISRPNLTFSTLTVSNMSPEDSSIYLCSVRRGDRGRPNYGYTFGSGTRLTVV.

The chain employs TRBV19 and TRBJ1-5, with D unclear. V was trimmed by 6 bases and J by 1 base, leaving 10 bases between them. The germline gives CDR1 LNHDA, CDR2 SQIVND (reference sequence). The CDR3 loop spans 14 amino acids. CDR3 coding DNA: TGTGCCAGTAGAACCGTCGGGAGCAATCAGCCCCAGCATTTT. This translates into CASRTVGSNQPQHF.

This clone was seen once. The chain combines TRBV6-1 with TRBJ2-4; D might be TRBD1 or TRBD2, each matching 7 bases. The germline V and J ends were trimmed by 4 bases and 0 bases, with 19 bases remaining between them. In germline, CDR1 is MNHNS, CDR2 SASEGT. The CDR3 runs 18 residues. The CDR3 sequence: CASSVAGGGSGAKNIQYF. As DNA, the CDR3 is TGTGCCAGCAGTGTAGCAGGGGGAGGGAGCGGAGCCAAAAACATTCAGTACTTC.

The gene calls are TRBV2 and TRBJ1-4; 10 bases are shared with TRBD1. The CDR3 length is 14 residues. V dropped 7 bases and J dropped 7; count of bases not matched to a gene: 6. CDR1 and CDR2 from the germline V gene are SNHLY and FYNNEI. The CDR3 bases are TGTGCCAGCAACCCCGGGACAGGGGTTGAAAAACTGTTTTTT. It specifies CASNPGTGVEKLFF.

This clone was seen once. This CDR3 is CASSQEGTGANEKLFF. CDR3 nucleotide sequence: TGTGCCAGCAGCCAAGAAGGCACAGGGGCTAATGAAAAACTGTTTTTT. V usage is TRBV4-2 and J usage is TRBJ1-4; TRBD1 agrees at 7 bases. Germline V CDR1 and CDR2: LGHNA, YNFKEQ. J gave up 3 bases and V 0 bases, and 4 bases lay outside the gene matches. This CDR3 has 16 residues.

This chain joins TRBV18 and TRBJ1-2; possibly TRBD1 for D (6 bases). This CDR3 region has 13 residues. Germline loops: CDR1 KGHSH, CDR2 LQKENI. Trimming took 4 bases from V and 5 from J, leaving 11 bases between them. This chain's CDR3 is CASSQMGAYGYTF. The CDR3 DNA sequence: TGTGCCAGCTCACAAATGGGGGCATATGGCTACACCTTC.

The sample holds a few counts of this clone. The V gene is TRBV5-6, the J gene TRBJ1-6; D is unclear. This CDR3 region has 13 residues. Germline V gene data show CDR1 as SGHDT and CDR2 as YYEEEE. With 4 bases removed from V and 4 bases from J, the gap between germline ends came to 6 bases. This CDR3 is CASSGGYNSPLHF. As DNA, the CDR3 is TGTGCCAGCAGCGGAGGGTATAATTCACCCCTCCACTTT.

V is TRBV29-1 and J is TRBJ2-1; TRBD2 matches 11 bases. The CDR3 has 13 amino acids. The V and J ends lost 7 bases and 10 bases, in that order; junction bases with no gene match: 9. The V gene's germline CDR1 is SQVTM and CDR2 ANQGSEA. CDR3 sequence (DNA): TGCAGCGAGGGACTAGCGGCCGGTAGGGAGCAGTTCTTC. Its protein product is CSEGLAAGREQFF.